This T cell receptor (beta chain) is from a study of cytomegalovirus exposure and HLA in healthy donors. Study observations and caveats: Rates of TCR association differed by HLA locus in a later analysis, with DRB1 highest and HLA-C lowest. Productive status was seen about 90% or about 30% of the time for most TCR beta V segments in an earlier analysis.

Unrecorded immune exposures were likely, despite nominal health at sampling. V dropped 2 bases and J dropped 1; count of bases not matched to a gene: 4. The CDR3 is 15 residues long. Germline loops: CDR1 MDHEN, CDR2 SYDVKM. 60 Vbeta and 13 Jbeta primers were used in PCR. Clones were read by immunoSEQ multiplex PCR, and TCRdb kept only the in-frame ones, dropping some. Among 140,000 to 150,000 clones listed, about two thirds were seen once. Worth noting for this clone: Antigen: not known.

This TCR was sampled from a woman between 55 and 75 years old in good health and CMV-seropositive. V and J are TRBV28 and TRBJ1-1, with 7 bases that match TRBD1. The sequenced sample was PBMCs. The CDR3 nucleotides read TGTGCCAGCAGTTTACCGGGACAGCAGAACACTGAAGCTTTCTTT. Protein sequence: CASSLPGQQNTEAFF. Looking up the rest from reference TRBV28 and TRBJ1-1 gives the full variable domain: DVKVTQSSRYLVKRTGEKVFLECVQDMDHENMFWYRQDPGLGLRLIYFSYDVKMKEKGDIPEGYSVSREKKERFSLILESASTNQTSMYLCASSLPGQQNTEAFFGQGTRLTVV.